These 22 T cell receptor beta chains came from one sample sequenced in a study of OX40 agonist ivuxolimab in advanced cancers. TCRdb's table, derived via immunoSEQ multiplex PCR, lists solely in-frame clones and lacks some. Of tens of thousands of clones listed, about 90% are singletons. The sequencing used CD4+ or CD8+ T cells sorted from blood, collected in a trial of the OX40 agonist ivuxolimab. The receptors shown here come from an adult with an advanced solid tumor such as melanoma, head and neck, liver or kidney cancer.

The rearrangement links TRBV7-6 to TRBJ2-3; D call uncertain. Germline CDR1 SGHVS, CDR2 FNYEAQ. Trimming removed 1 base from V and 2 bases from J, with 13 bases in between. The CDR3 has 16 residues. CDR3 protein: CASSLDSPAATDTQYF. The CDR3 region has the DNA TGTGCCAGCAGCTTAGATTCCCCCGCAGCCACAGATACGCAGTATTTT.

The rearrangement joins TRBV14 to TRBJ1-1; D is unclear. V was cut by 1 base and J by 1 base, with 7 bases left in between. In germline, CDR1 is SGHDN, CDR2 FVKESK. The CDR3 is made up of 14 amino acids. This CDR3 reads CASSQVGGNTEAFF. CDR3 DNA sequence: TGTGCCAGCAGCCAAGTGGGAGGGAACACTGAAGCTTTCTTT.

J is TRBJ1-1 and V is TRBV18; no firm D call. The V and J ends lost 3 bases and 2 bases respectively, with 10 bases between them. The CDR3 length is 14 residues. CDR1 and CDR2 (germline): KGHSH, LQKENI. CDR3 residues: CASSPQSHNTEAFF. The CDR3 nucleotides are TGTGCCAGCTCACCCCAGTCCCATAACACTGAAGCTTTCTTT.

The V call is TRBV30, the J call TRBJ2-4, with D maybe TRBD2 (5 bases). The CDR3 runs to 13 residues. Germline-derived CDR1 and CDR2 are GTSNPN and SVGIG (reference sequence). V was pared by 2 bases and J by 7 bases, with 12 bases between. The CDR3 sequence is CAWSRGPGNIQYF. The CDR3 DNA is TGTGCCTGGAGTCGAGGTCCGGGGAACATTCAGTACTTC.

The rearrangement links TRBV6-5 to TRBJ1-1; D remains ambiguous. The CDR3 has 13 residues. Germline CDR1 reads MNHEY; CDR2 reads SVGAGI. Trimming stripped 3 bases from V and 4 bases from J, with 9 bases between. The CDR3: CASSYLEVTEAFF. The CDR3 DNA reads TGTGCCAGCAGTTATTTGGAGGTCACTGAAGCTTTCTTT.

V is TRBV7-2 and J is TRBJ2-5; D unclear. Deletions cut 2 bases from V and 6 bases from J, with 10 bases between. This CDR3 is built from 13 residues. The germline V gene has CDR1 SGHTA and CDR2 FQGNSA. The CDR3 region is CASSLSSWQTQYF. CDR3 nucleotides: TGTGCCAGCAGCTTATCGAGTTGGCAGACCCAGTACTTC. The variable domain in full, completed from reference TRBV7-2 and TRBJ2-5, reads GAGVSQSPSNKVTEKGKDVELRCDPISGHTALYWYRQSLGQGLEFLIYFQGNSAPDKSGLPSDRFSAERTGGSVSTLTIQRTQQEDSAVYLCASSLSSWQTQYFGPGTRLLVL.

The chain combines TRBV6-6 with TRBJ1-2; D is ambiguous. This CDR3 is 15 amino acids long. Germline CDR1 MNHNY, CDR2 SVGAGI (reference sequence). V lost 5 bases and J 3 bases, leaving 16 bases between the germline ends. CDR3 sequence (DNA): TGTGCCAGCAGTCCGAGGCGGGGAGAAGACTATGGCTACACCTTC. It specifies CASSPRRGEDYGYTF.

CDR3 sequence: CASSSGATPYTQYF. As DNA, the CDR3 is TGTGCCAGCTCATCCGGGGCCACGCCGTATACGCAGTATTTT. The chain couples TRBV18 to TRBJ2-3; D is tentatively TRBD1 or TRBD2 (5 bases each). Germline CDR1 reads KGHSH; CDR2 reads LQKENI. V was pared by 5 bases and J by 7 bases, with 16 bases between. The CDR3 spans 14 residues.

This clone was seen once. The V call is TRBV30, the J call TRBJ2-3; no clear D gene. V lost 4 bases to trimming and J lost 0 bases, with 8 bases between them. Per germline, CDR1 GTSNPN and CDR2 SVGIG (reference sequence). CDR3 length: 13 amino acids. The CDR3 spells CAWNAKSTDTQYF. As DNA, the CDR3 is TGTGCCTGGAATGCAAAAAGCACAGATACGCAGTATTTT.

This clone is a singleton in its sample. The chain carries TRBV4-1 and TRBJ2-3; D is unresolved. Germline V gene lookup returns CDR1 MGHRA and CDR2 YSYEKL. CDR3 length: 14 amino acids. V lost 1 base and J 0 bases, leaving 5 bases between the germline ends. CDR3 DNA: TGCGCCAGCAGCCAAGTGCCTAGCACAGATACGCAGTATTTT. The encoded protein is CASSQVPSTDTQYF.

Only a few counts were recorded for this clone. The V call is TRBV6-6, the J call TRBJ2-4, with D perhaps being TRBD1 or TRBD2 (6 bases each). The V end was cut by 8 bases, the J end by 7 bases, with 24 bases between. Germline assignment: CDR1 MNHNY and CDR2 SVGAGI (reference sequence). This CDR3 spans 16 amino acids. The CDR3 nucleotides are TGTGCCAGCTCCAGCTCGAGGGAAGGGGGGCCTAACATTCAGTACTTC. As protein: CASSSSREGGPNIQYF.

The table lists this clone with a count of one. The chain is built from TRBV6-6 and TRBJ1-4; tentatively, D is TRBD1 (6 bases). The V gene lost 5 bases and the J gene lost 10 bases, with 20 bases spanning the gap. Germline values: CDR1 MNHNY, CDR2 SVGAGI (reference sequence). The CDR3 is 15 amino acids. CDR3: CASSIRQGGVGKLFF. Written as DNA, the CDR3 is TGTGCCAGCAGTATTCGACAAGGGGGAGTGGGAAAACTGTTTTTT.

The J gene is TRBJ2-1, the V gene TRBV10-2; D is unclear. The CDR3 is 13 residues long. Germline CDR1 reads WSHSY; CDR2 reads SAAADI. With 4 bases removed from V and 9 bases from J, the gap between germline ends came to 13 bases. CDR3 in DNA: TGCGCCAGCAGTGCACCATCATGGGGTGAGCAGTTCTTC. Amino acid sequence: CASSAPSWGEQFF.

The rearrangement joins TRBV6-5 to TRBJ1-1; D not certain. From germline, CDR1 is MNHEY and CDR2 SVGAGI. Trimming took 2 bases from V and 5 from J, leaving 12 bases between them. The CDR3 extends over 14 amino acids. The CDR3 region is CASSYAPRWTEAFF. As DNA, the CDR3 is TGTGCCAGCAGTTACGCCCCCCGGTGGACTGAAGCTTTCTTT.

This clone has only one observation. V is TRBV5-5 and J is TRBJ1-1; D gene uncertain. The germline V and J ends were trimmed by 0 bases and 7 bases, with 4 bases remaining between them. Germline V lookup: CDR1 SGHKS, CDR2 YYEKEE (reference sequence). The CDR3 is 11 residues long. The CDR3 region is CASSLEYEAFF. The CDR3 region has the DNA TGTGCCAGCAGCTTGGAATATGAAGCTTTCTTT.

This sequence joins TRBV11-3 and TRBJ1-6; D not resolved. The CDR3 loop spans 13 amino acids. Germline loops: CDR1 SGHNT, CDR2 YENEEA. V was pared by 3 bases and J by 7 bases, with 7 bases between. CDR3 in amino acids: CASSFDVNSPLHF. For the CDR3, the DNA is TGTGCCAGCAGCTTTGATGTAAATTCACCCCTCCACTTT.

The CDR3 loop is CASRRTGVSYEQYF. The CDR3, as DNA: TGTGCCAGCAGAAGGACAGGGGTTTCCTACGAGCAGTACTTC. The chain recombines TRBV6-1 with TRBJ2-7; TRBD1 matches at 9 bases. CDR3 length equals 14 residues. The V gene end was trimmed by 6 bases and the J gene end by 1 base; junction bases not matched to a gene: 4. Germline loops: CDR1 MNHNS, CDR2 SASEGT.

This sequence joins TRBV5-1 and TRBJ2-5; TRBD2 is a possible D gene (5 bases). The CDR3 is 14 residues long. V lost 4 bases to trimming and J lost 1 base, with 11 bases between them. Germline V lookup: CDR1 SGHRS, CDR2 YFSETQ. CDR3: CASSPRGTQETQYF. The CDR3 region has the DNA TGCGCCAGCAGCCCCCGGGGAACCCAAGAGACCCAGTACTTC. The entire variable domain, with the rest obtained from reference TRBV5-1 and TRBJ2-5, is as follows: KAGVTQTPRYLIKTRGQQVTLSCSPISGHRSVSWYQQTPGQGLQFLFEYFSETQRNKGNFPGRFSGRQFSNSRSEMNVSTLELGDSALYLCASSPRGTQETQYFGPGTRLLVL.

This sequence joins TRBV7-6 and TRBJ1-1, with a possible D match to TRBD1 (6 bases). Germline loops: CDR1 SGHVS, CDR2 FNYEAQ. Trimming shortened V by 5 bases and J by 6 bases, and 13 bases separated the two germline ends. The CDR3 loop spans 13 amino acids. Here the CDR3 reads CASSTWTDAEAFF. DNA of the CDR3: TGTGCCAGCAGCACGTGGACAGATGCTGAAGCTTTCTTT. Supplemented by reference TRBV7-6 and TRBJ1-1, the full variable domain reads GAGVSQSPRYKVTKRGQDVALRCDPISGHVSLYWYRQALGQGPEFLTYFNYEAQQDKSGLPNDRFSAERPEGSISTLTIQRTEQRDSAMYRCASSTWTDAEAFFGQGTRLTVV.

The chain couples TRBV28 to TRBJ2-1; 13 bases match TRBD2. The length of the CDR3 is 15 residues. The V and J ends lost 6 bases and 4 bases, in that order; junction bases with no gene match: 3. Germline V gene data show CDR1 as MDHEN and CDR2 as SYDVKM. CDR3 DNA sequence: TGTGCCAGCAGAAGGACTAGCGGGGGTTACAATGAGCAGTTCTTC. As protein: CASRRTSGGYNEQFF.

This chain connects TRBV6-1 to TRBJ1-6, with D possibly being TRBD1 (6 bases). From germline, CDR1 is MNHNS and CDR2 SASEGT. This CDR3 region has 13 residues. V lost 11 bases, J lost 3 bases, and 11 bases lay in between. The CDR3 is CAGNRDYNSPLHF. DNA for the CDR3: TGTGCCGGAAACAGGGACTATAATTCACCCCTCCACTTT.

V usage is TRBV18 and J usage is TRBJ1-2; maybe TRBD1 (5 bases). This CDR3 contains 16 residues. Trimming left V 3 bases short and J 6 bases short, with 20 bases between. CDR1 is KGHSH, CDR2 LQKENI, per germline. Here the CDR3 reads CASSPTGGADNHGYTF. CDR3 in DNA: TGTGCCAGCTCACCCACAGGAGGGGCCGACAATCATGGCTACACCTTC.